This passage covers 11 T cell receptor beta chains from one sample sequenced in a study of identifying expanded T cells in peripheral blood. Generated by immunoSEQ multiplex PCR, the TCRdb table keeps only in-frame clones and is missing some. The sample has about 91,000 clones; around nine tenths are singletons. The sequencing input was blood. The source of these receptors is a person aged 18 to 70 in good health.

V gene TRBV5-6 combines with J gene TRBJ2-5, with TRBD2 matching 13 bases. Germline V CDR1 and CDR2: SGHDT, YYEEEE. J lost 5 bases, V lost 4 bases, and 11 bases had no gene match. The CDR3 runs 17 residues. CDR3 sequence (DNA): TGTGCCAGCAGCGGAGGACTAGCGGGGGCCCCTAGGGAGACCCAGTACTTC. It translates to CASSGGLAGAPRETQYF.

The chain links TRBV28 to TRBJ2-1, with TRBD2 identical over 8 bases. The CDR3 loop spans 14 amino acids. V lost 11 bases and J lost 3; bases outside the gene matches: 9. Germline V CDR1 and CDR2: MDHEN, SYDVKM. This CDR3 reads CAAGGGGGYNEQFF. Written as DNA, the CDR3 is TGTGCCGCCGGGGGGGGCGGGGGCTACAATGAGCAGTTCTTC.

V usage is TRBV30 and J usage is TRBJ1-1; D gene uncertain. From germline, CDR1 is GTSNPN and CDR2 SVGIG (reference sequence). This CDR3 spans 11 amino acids. Trimming took off 3 bases at V and 3 bases at J, with 5 bases between the two ends. This CDR3 is CAWRKHTEAFF. The DNA for the CDR3 is TGTGCCTGGAGGAAACACACTGAAGCTTTCTTT.

A single count supports this clone. The chain employs TRBV6-5 and TRBJ2-1; D is ambiguous. V shed 4 bases and J shed 4 bases, with 8 bases lying between them. The CDR3 sequence is 13 residues long. Germline CDR1 reads MNHEY; CDR2 reads SVGAGI. CDR3 nucleotide sequence: TGTGCCAGCAGTTTTGACGGATACAATGAGCAGTTCTTC. It specifies CASSFDGYNEQFF.

This chain connects TRBV6-4 to TRBJ2-3; no reliable D call. This CDR3 has 14 amino acids. The germline CDR1 and CDR2 sequences are MRHNA and SNTAGT. Trimming left V 8 bases short and J 0 bases short, with 12 bases between. DNA for the CDR3: TGTGCCAGCTCTAGAAGCCCTAGCACAGATACGCAGTATTTT. The encoded protein is CASSRSPSTDTQYF.

The chain joins TRBV6-5 to TRBJ2-7; no firm D call. The CDR3 spans 15 residues. Trimming removed 0 bases at V and 1 base at J, with 10 bases between. The germline gives CDR1 MNHEY, CDR2 SVGAGI. CDR3 amino acids: CASSYSKVVSYEQYF. The CDR3 coding sequence is TGTGCCAGCAGTTACTCGAAGGTGGTTTCCTACGAGCAGTACTTC.

This chain joins TRBV28 and TRBJ1-1; D unresolved. This CDR3 region has 11 residues. Trimming left V 8 bases short and J 7 bases short, with 11 bases between. Germline V gene data show CDR1 as MDHEN and CDR2 as SYDVKM. CDR3 bases: TGTGCCAGCGACACAGCGAATGAAGCTTTCTTT. Protein product: CASDTANEAFF.

V gene TRBV7-8 combines with J gene TRBJ2-3; 8 bases agree with TRBD2. This CDR3 region has 14 residues. The trim removed 1 base at V and 7 bases at J, leaving 4 bases unmatched. In germline, CDR1 is SGHVS, CDR2 FQNEAQ. DNA of the CDR3: TGTGCCAGCAGCTTAGTCGGGGGGGCAAATACGCAGTATTTT. It codes for CASSLVGGANTQYF.

CDR3: CASSEGLAGVYEQYF. The CDR3 coding sequence is TGTGCCAGCAGTGAAGGGCTAGCGGGAGTCTACGAGCAGTACTTC. This chain joins TRBV6-1 and TRBJ2-7; the match to TRBD2 covers 10 bases. The germline V gene encodes CDR1 MNHNS and CDR2 SASEGT. The CDR3 is 15 residues long. J was trimmed by 3 bases and V by 1 base; bases with no gene match: 3.

V and J are TRBV5-1 and TRBJ2-7; D tentatively fits TRBD1 or TRBD2 (5 bases each). Germline CDR1 reads SGHRS; CDR2 reads YFSETQ. This CDR3 has 15 residues. V was shortened by 2 bases and J by 2 bases, with 14 bases between the two germline ends. CDR3 in DNA: TGCGCCAGCAGCTTAACTGGGGGTATGACCTACGAGCAGTACTTC. Amino acid sequence: CASSLTGGMTYEQYF.

CDR3 in amino acids: CSARRGETQYF. CDR3 DNA: TGCAGTGCTAGACGAGGGGAGACCCAGTACTTC. V gene TRBV20-1 combines with J gene TRBJ2-5, with a tentative D call TRBD2 (5 bases). The CDR3 consists of 11 residues. Germline V lookup: CDR1 DFQATT, CDR2 SNEGSKA (reference sequence). Trimming took 2 bases from V and 5 from J, leaving 6 bases between them.